The clone carrying this TCR beta chain turned up a few times. Its antigen remains unidentified. This sample is part of a study of cytomegalovirus exposure and HLA in healthy donors. Findings of the study overall: Beyond CMV serostatus, there was no information to go on about immune exposure. It was reported that the classifier diagnosed cytomegalovirus status with high specificity and sensitivity in both the original and validation cohorts. Confirmation was obtained in vitro that a few CMV-associated chains are specific for CMV antigens.

PCR amplification relied on 60 Vbeta primers (plus 13 Jbeta primers). Produced via immunoSEQ multiplex PCR; TCRdb's table is partial and in-frame only. The data contain about 76,000 clones, around 84% of them singletons. Deletions cut 0 bases from V and 5 bases from J, with 11 bases between. CDR1 and CDR2 from the germline V gene are SGDLS and YYNGEE. This CDR3 has 14 residues. Sequencing was done on a sample of PBMCs. The clonotype comes from a woman aged 40 to 49 in good health and CMV-seropositive. This chain uses TRBV9 with TRBJ2-5; D is possibly TRBD2 (5 bases). The CDR3 coding sequence is TGTGCCAGCAGCGTAGATGAGGGAAGTGAGACCCAGTACTTC. Translation: CASSVDEGSETQYF. The full variable domain, with the rest looked up from reference TRBV9 and TRBJ2-5, is DSGVTQTPKHLITATGQRVTLRCSPRSGDLSVYWYQQSLDQGLQFLIQYYNGEERAKGNILERFSAQQFPDLHSELNLSSLELGDSALYFCASSVDEGSETQYFGPGTRLLVL.